This T cell receptor beta chain is from a study of cytomegalovirus exposure and HLA in healthy donors. Study-wide context: Unique TCR beta sequences numbering some 120 million came from around 180 million T cells in an earlier analysis. Study-wide points: Through in vitro validation, three CMV-associated chains were shown to be specific for CMV antigens.

As for this clone: Its antigen remains unidentified.

The length of the CDR3 is 13 residues. With 10 bases clipped from V and 5 bases from J, the junction kept 7 bases outside the gene matches. The germline gives CDR1 ENHRY, CDR2 SYGVKD. PCR used 60 Vbeta primers and 13 Jbeta primers. Assay used: immunoSEQ multiplex PCR; TCRdb lists only in-frame clones, some missing. The sample has 200,000 to 250,000 clones, around 80% seen once. The material sequenced was PBMCs. This receptor was taken from a woman aged 60 to 75 in good health and CMV-seropositive. The chain is built from TRBV10-3 and TRBJ2-1; 8 nucleotides agree with TRBD2. CDR3 sequence (DNA): TGTGCCACTCGCGGGGGGCCTCACAATGAGCAGTTCTTC. It yields the protein CATRGGPHNEQFF.